This T cell receptor (beta chain) appears in the sequencing data of a study of vaccination and CD4 T cells after COVID-19. About the research overall: The peptides that stimulated the cells were overlapping spike peptides from SARS-CoV-2, HCoV-NL63, HCoV-OC43 and HCoV-229E.

The treatment: approximately 9-day PBMC culture with coronavirus spike peptide pools or control peptides (ViraFEST assay). An Oncomine TCR Beta short-read assay was used to sequence the DNA from cultured CD4+ T cells. One entry per CDR3 protein, called by TCRdb with MiXCR from the PCR reads. The sample includes 13,000 or so distinct CDR3 sequences, about 51% of them seen just once. CDR1 and CDR2 (germline): SGHAT, FQDESV (reference sequence). This CDR3 spans 13 amino acids. With 3 bases removed from V and 5 bases from J, the gap between germline ends came to 9 bases. As for this clonotype: No antigen is known for it.

The clonotype comes from a human donor who had recovered from COVID-19. The V call is TRBV11-1, the J call TRBJ2-3; possible D gene TRBD2, 6 bases. Specimen: CD4+ T cells from blood, cultured in vitro. CDR3 in DNA: TGTGCCAGCAGCTTCCCGGGGGTAGATACGCAGTATTTT. Amino acids: CASSFPGVDTQYF.